The present entry profiles one T cell receptor (beta chain) with its context. This clonotype was detected a few times. Which antigen it targets is not known. There are no base qualities to consult, and no much larger clone falls within one base. The sample comes from a study of T-cell memory formation after mild COVID-19 (dated by TCRdb to 2020 to 2022). As for the study more broadly: TCR sequence clusters from the two donors were found to be largely donor specific. The cohort comprised two young, previously healthy adult volunteers, one female and one male. In a couple of donors, T-cell clones that expanded and contracted after mild COVID-19 were followed by sequencing TCRalpha and TCRbeta repertoires longitudinally. General findings and caveats noted by the study authors: Some responding clones were detected in pre-infection memory, which suggested that pre-existing cross-reactive memory T cells had joined the SARS-CoV-2 response. SARS-CoV-2 specificity of the second-wave clones peaking on day 37 was not confirmed. Balanced CD4/CD8 phenotypes were observed for clones contracting from day 15 to 85, whereas a bias towards CD4+ was observed for a second wave of clones expanding from day 15 to 37. Contracting CD4+ clones turned up mainly in the CM and EM memory subsets, whereas EMRA was where CD8+ clones were enriched. Only a couple of mild cases were covered by the study, and larger cohorts that include severe cases with pre-infection samples were considered necessary.

PBMCs were isolated by Ficoll-Paque density gradient centrifugation. V loses 1 base, J loses 5 bases, and the germline ends lie 11 bases apart. The CDR3 has 14 amino acids, counting the end cysteine and phenylalanine. Here the CDR3 DNA is all that survives: 42 bases in frame from base 1. For CDR1 and CDR2, the germline V gene (reference sequence) lists LGHDT and YNNKEL. The data were produced on an Illumina NovaSeq 6000. TCRalpha and TCRbeta cDNA libraries were constructed by 5'RACE with constant-segment primers, with sample barcodes and unique molecular identifiers being introduced. Trizol reagent was used to extract RNA from every sample. Libraries were amplified in two PCR steps, with a second sample barcode and Illumina TruSeq adapters added in the second step. Sequencing of libraries was performed on an Illumina NovaSeq with 2 x 150 bp paired-end reads. The authors processed their data as follows. The reads were demultiplexed and collapsed into UMI-guided consensus sequences using migec v1.2.7. With mixcr v2.1.11, UMI consensuses were aligned to TRA and TRB V and J templates and assembled into clonotypes. Expanded or contracted clonotypes were those called significant by both edgeR and NoisET, with noise models trained on biological replicates. For edgeR calls, the thresholds were a false discovery rate-adjusted p below 0.01 and a log2 fold-change of 1. As an exploratory analysis of dynamics, PCA with hierarchical clustering was applied to max-normalized trajectories of the 1000 most abundant clonotypes. Separately sequenced CD4+ and CD8+ repertoires were used to assign a CD4 or CD8 phenotype to each responding clone. Using fastp at Q25 and MiXCR, TCRdb reprocessed the public reads and kept productive beta chains. Identical CDR3 proteins give one entry, which carries the most common genes and DNA. These V and J calls originate from TCRdb's pipeline instead of the authors' own analysis. The sample contains roughly 620,000 distinct CDR3 sequences, around 17% of them found a single time. About 12% of the sample goes to the ten largest clones.

This sequence uses TRBV3-1 and TRBJ2-5, and the D gene may be TRBD1, 5 bases matching. Sequenced material: PBMCs or a T cell subset sorted from them (not recorded which). This receptor was obtained from an adult woman who had mild COVID-19 (a few samples of this study predate the infection). The sample titles of this study are shuffled in the database, so cell type and time point are left out; the donor was told from shared clones. The CDR3 protein: CASSQGLGLETQYF. The DNA reads as follows: TGTGCCAGCAGCCAAGGGTTGGGGCTGGAGACCCAGTACTTC.